The rows below give T cell receptor beta chains drawn from one sample of a study of blood T cell repertoires in COVID-19. The protocol was immunoSEQ multiplex PCR, while the TCRdb copy is restricted to in-frame clones and leaves out a portion. Of about 210,000 clones in the sample, 80% were seen once. Sample: peripheral blood. Every receptor here comes from a woman in her 70s with acute or convalescent COVID-19. CDR3s include the opening cysteine and the closing phenylalanine or tryptophan. Fields, in order: clone size, J gene, V gene, CDR3 protein. The size of a clone is reported for some rows only, either as once, few or many, or as a class for expanded clones.

-	TRBJ2-1	TRBV24-1	CATSRSGTANEQFF
once	TRBJ2-5	TRBV7-2	CASSASGGAGGPETQYF
-	TRBJ2-7	TRBV6-5	CASMRTGDSYEQYF
-	TRBJ1-3	TRBV5-1	CASSRGTGDGNTIYF
-	TRBJ2-5	TRBV20-1	CSASLADQYF
-	TRBJ1-1	TRBV5-5	CASSLLVSSPNTEAFF
-	TRBJ2-2	TRBV19	CATDRGTGELFF
-	TRBJ2-1	TRBV5-1	CASSLSDPSGNEQFF
-	TRBJ2-7	TRBV28	CASTMVQGGYEQYF
-	TRBJ1-2	TRBV6-5	CASSSTGRYGYTF
-	TRBJ1-5	TRBV6-6	CASTIGGTSNQPQHF
-	TRBJ2-3	TRBV6-5	CASSPRGGLSDTQYF
few	TRBJ2-2	TRBV12-3/TRBV12-4	CATSGGIGELFF
-	TRBJ1-1	TRBV6-6	CASRLYQGADTEAFF
-	TRBJ1-6	TRBV7-9	CASSSTGWNSPLHF
-	TRBJ2-1	TRBV9	CASSARGLHNEQFF
few	TRBJ1-1	TRBV29-1	CSVVGRGLDRTEAFF
-	TRBJ2-3	TRBV7-2	CASSQTGGTQYF
-	TRBJ2-7	TRBV3-1/TRBV3-2	CASSPTGPYEQYF
-	TRBJ2-3	TRBV7-6	CASSLGPAGGTTDTQYF
-	TRBJ2-3	TRBV23-1	CASSRSGVSTDTQYF
few	TRBJ2-7	TRBV6-2/TRBV6-3	CASSYFDRQQYF
once	TRBJ1-2	TRBV7-2	CASSRGQTYGYTF
-	TRBJ2-7	TRBV5-5	CASSLAVTSGGIYEQYF
-	TRBJ1-2	TRBV6-4	CASSAQGGGYTF
-	TRBJ2-3	TRBV25-1	CASSDRGSTDTQYF
-	TRBJ2-2	TRBV19	CASSRRQGGTGELFF
-	TRBJ1-1	TRBV18	CASSPDRGNTEAFF
-	TRBJ2-1	TRBV10-3	CAISPRGQDIYNEQFF
-	TRBJ2-4	TRBV5-6	CASSSDRGLLRVAKNIQYF
-	TRBJ2-1	TRBV27	CASGRLGLAGNEQFF
-	TRBJ1-3	TRBV7-2	CASSLGAGNTIYF
-	TRBJ2-1	TRBV5-1	CASSFESSYNEQFF
-	TRBJ2-3	TRBV11-2	CASRSRGQGNTDTQYF
-	TRBJ2-6	TRBV14	CASSQLAGLAGTSGANVLTF
once	TRBJ1-2	TRBV6-2/TRBV6-3	CASSGMGPSYGYTF